The next 26 T cell receptor beta chains were all read from a single sample in a study of CD8 T cells in ankylosing spondylitis. These receptors' antigens are unknown. Study-level results: Made up of fewer than 10 highly homologous variants, a TCR beta motif appeared characteristic of ankylosing spondylitis blood.

TCRdb re-analysed the 5' RACE reads in MiXCR, keeping a single row per CDR3 protein. The sample shows hundreds of thousands of distinct CDR3 sequences, about an eighth of them seen only once. Sequenced sample: blood, either unsorted or a sorted T cell fraction (not recorded which). Receptor source: a male donor with ankylosing spondylitis.

This clonotype was seen more than once but under ten times. This chain links TRBV21-1 with TRBJ1-1; the table's TRBD1 call for D was not verified on the DNA. TRBV21-1 is reported as a pseudogene. The CDR3 runs to 15 residues. The CDR3 nucleotides are TGTGCCAGCACCACACTCGGGGCGGGGGACACTGAAGCTTTCTTT. As protein: CASTTLGAGDTEAFF.

This clonotype was seen a handful of times. This chain links TRBV5-5 with TRBJ2-2; 9 bases are shared with TRBD2. The CDR3 totals 16 residues. J was trimmed by 4 bases and V by 3 bases; bases with no gene match: 7. The V gene's germline CDR1 is SGHKS and CDR2 YYEKEE (reference sequence). Written as DNA, the CDR3 is TGTGCCAGCAGCTGGGGGACTAGCACCTCCACCGGGGAGCTGTTTTTT. Residues: CASSWGTSTSTGELFF.

In this sample, this clonotype turned up a few times. The genes are TRBV7-8 and TRBJ1-5; D is unclear. The CDR3 is 13 amino acids. CDR1 is SGHVS, CDR2 FQNEAQ, per germline. Trimming cost V 5 bases and J 7 bases, with 12 bases left between them. CDR3 in amino acids: CASSPWDRQPQHF. In nucleotides, the CDR3 is TGTGCCAGCAGCCCCTGGGATAGACAGCCCCAGCATTTT. Drawing the rest from reference TRBV7-8 and TRBJ1-5, the complete variable domain is GAGVSQSPRYKVAKRGQDVALRCDPISGHVSLFWYQQALGQGPEFLTYFQNEAQLDKSGLPSDRFFAERPEGSVSTLKIQRTQQEDSAVYLCASSPWDRQPQHFGDGTRLSIL.

V usage is TRBV5-1 and J usage is TRBJ2-5, with 9 bases identical to TRBD2. Per the germline V gene, CDR1 is SGHRS and CDR2 is YFSETQ. With 3 bases clipped from V and 5 bases from J, the junction kept 5 bases outside the gene matches. The CDR3 sequence is 14 residues long. The CDR3 DNA follows: TGCGCCAGCAGCTACCCTAGCGGGGCGGAGACCCAGTACTTC. Amino acids: CASSYPSGAETQYF.

The rearrangement uses TRBV27 and TRBJ2-5, with 11 nucleotides matching TRBD2. There are 16 residues in the CDR3. After removal of 3 bases from V and 2 bases from J, the junction contained 5 bases not matched to a gene. CDR1 is MNHEY, CDR2 SMNVEV, per germline (reference sequence). This CDR3 reads CASSFLTSGSQETQYF. The CDR3 DNA follows: TGTGCCAGCAGTTTCTTAACTAGCGGGAGTCAAGAGACCCAGTACTTC.

This clonotype has only a few counts. The chain couples TRBV27 to TRBJ1-4, with a tentative D call TRBD1 (6 bases). Germline assignment: CDR1 MNHEY and CDR2 SMNVEV (reference sequence). The CDR3 sequence is 15 residues long. The V end lost 5 bases, the J end lost 8 bases, and 18 bases lay between the germline ends. CDR3 loop: CASSSRDTGVEKLFF. CDR3 bases: TGTGCCAGCAGTAGCCGGGACACGGGCGTGGAAAAACTGTTTTTT.

In its sample, this clonotype was seen a few times. J is TRBJ2-7 and V is TRBV11-2; a possible D gene is TRBD2 (6 bases). The V end lost 5 bases, the J end lost 3 bases, and 14 bases lay between the germline ends. Germline lookup yields CDR1 SGHAT and CDR2 FQNNGV. CDR3 size: 14 residues. The CDR3: CASSPLTSGYEQYV. The CDR3 nucleotides are TGTGCCAGCAGCCCACTGACTAGTGGCTACGAGCAGTACGTC.

The CDR3 coding sequence is TGCGCCAGCAGCTGGGGGACAGGGGACAATGAGCAGTTCTTC. Translation: CASSWGTGDNEQFF. The chain recombines TRBV5-1 with TRBJ2-1; TRBD1 aligns across 10 bases. CDR1 is SGHRS, CDR2 YFSETQ, per germline. This CDR3 has 14 residues. Unmatched junction bases numbered 2, after V lost 3 bases and J lost 5 bases.

Many counts were recorded for this clonotype. The V and J genes are TRBV18 and TRBJ2-5; D remains ambiguous. The CDR3 covers 13 residues. From germline, CDR1 is KGHSH and CDR2 LQKENI. V lost 2 bases, J lost 1 base, and 5 bases lay in between. In nucleotides, the CDR3 is TGTGCCAGCTCACCAAAGGGCCAAGAGACCCAGTACTTC. Translation: CASSPKGQETQYF.

This chain links TRBV12-3 or TRBV12-4 with TRBJ2-1; TRBD2 agrees at 10 bases. The V and J ends lost 1 base and 7 bases, in that order; junction bases with no gene match: 16. The CDR3 sequence is 19 residues long. CDR3 loop: CASSLVLAGGLMDGNEQFF. The CDR3 DNA sequence: TGTGCCAGCAGTTTAGTTTTAGCGGGAGGACTAATGGATGGTAATGAGCAGTTCTTC.

The table lists this clonotype with a few counts. This chain links TRBV10-3 with TRBJ1-5, with a tentative D call TRBD1 (5 bases). The CDR3 loop spans 17 amino acids. The V end was cut by 0 bases, the J end by 3 bases, with 15 bases between. Germline V gene sequence: CDR1 ENHRY, CDR2 SYGVKD. The CDR3 spells CAISESWGRANNQPQHF. CDR3 DNA: TGTGCCATCAGTGAGTCCTGGGGCAGGGCTAACAATCAGCCCCAGCATTTT.

The chain links TRBV2 to TRBJ1-5; 8 bases map to TRBD1. Losses at the gene ends were 7 bases for V and 0 bases for J; bases not matched to a gene: 11. In germline, CDR1 is SNHLY, CDR2 FYNNEI. The CDR3 contains 17 residues. The CDR3 region has the DNA TGTGCCAGCACCCCTTTTGACAGGGGCTATAGCAATCAGCCCCAGCATTTT. Its protein product is CASTPFDRGYSNQPQHF.

This clonotype has more than one count but fewer than ten. This sequence joins TRBV5-1 and TRBJ2-5; D is possibly TRBD1 (5 bases). CDR3 size: 16 residues. The germline V and J ends were trimmed by 0 bases and 0 bases, with 12 bases remaining between them. The germline CDR1 and CDR2 sequences are SGHRS and YFSETQ. CDR3 residues: CASSLGGRTYQETQYF. CDR3 bases: TGCGCCAGCAGCTTGGGCGGCAGGACATACCAAGAGACCCAGTACTTC.

This clonotype was detected only a few times. The chain is built from TRBV5-6 and TRBJ1-2, with D uncertain. The germline CDR1 and CDR2 sequences are SGHDT and YYEEEE. Between the trimmed V and J ends, which lost 2 bases and 4 bases, there was a span of 12 bases. CDR3 length: 14 amino acids. The CDR3, as DNA: TGTGCCAGCAGCTTTGGACTGCTCTCCTATGGCTACACCTTC. Translation: CASSFGLLSYGYTF.

This clonotype occurred a few times. The chain combines TRBV5-6 with TRBJ2-1; 7 nucleotides align to TRBD2. The CDR3 extends over 21 amino acids. Unmatched junction bases numbered 30, after V lost 5 bases and J lost 7 bases. Germline CDR1 SGHDT, CDR2 YYEEEE. The DNA for the CDR3 is TGTGCCAGCAGACGTAGAGGGGAGGGACGCATTGGGCGGGAACGCATAAATGAGCAGTTCTTC. Encoded protein: CASRRRGEGRIGRERINEQFF.

The chain has TRBV7-7 and TRBJ2-1; 7 nucleotides agree with TRBD1. This CDR3 spans 16 amino acids. J lost 2 bases, V lost 8 bases, and 12 bases had no gene match. Germline V CDR1 and CDR2: SSHAT, FNYEAQ (reference sequence). The CDR3 loop is CASAPGGNIAYNEQFF. In DNA form, the CDR3 reads TGTGCCAGCGCCCCAGGGGGAAATATCGCCTACAATGAGCAGTTCTTC. The full variable domain, completed using reference TRBV7-7 and TRBJ2-1, is GAGVSQSPRYKVTKRGQDVTLRCDPISSHATLYWYQQALGQGPEFLTYFNYEAQPDKSGLPSDRFSAERPEGSISTLTIQRTEQRDSAMYRCASAPGGNIAYNEQFFGPGTRLTVL.

This clonotype appeared many times. The chain is built from TRBV6-1 and TRBJ1-5; 7 bases match TRBD1. The CDR3 has 16 amino acids. The V gene's germline CDR1 is MNHNS and CDR2 SASEGT. V was pared by 7 bases and J by 0 bases, with 9 bases of the junction left unmatched. CDR3: CASIKRQGYSNQPQHF. In DNA form, the CDR3 reads TGTGCCAGCATCAAAAGACAGGGTTATAGCAATCAGCCCCAGCATTTT.

This rearrangement joins TRBV20-1 to TRBJ1-2; 8 bases are shared with TRBD1. V shed 8 bases and J 1 base; nucleotides not matched to a gene: 18. The CDR3 is 17 amino acids. The germline gives CDR1 DFQATT, CDR2 SNEGSKA (reference sequence). The CDR3 region is CSSPAAGGTPDNYGYTF. CDR3 nucleotide sequence: TGCAGTTCACCAGCGGCAGGGGGCACTCCCGATAACTATGGCTACACCTTC.

The chain uses TRBV12-3 or TRBV12-4 and TRBJ2-3, with TRBD2 matching 9 bases. V shed 1 base and J 6 bases; nucleotides not matched to a gene: 5. This CDR3 is built from 15 residues. This chain's CDR3 is CASSLEPSGIDTQYF. The CDR3 DNA is TGTGCCAGCAGTTTAGAACCTAGCGGGATTGATACGCAGTATTTT.

V usage is TRBV2 and J usage is TRBJ1-4, with D tentatively TRBD1 (6 bases). V lost 6 bases to trimming and J lost 8 bases, with 19 bases between them. The V gene's germline CDR1 is SNHLY and CDR2 FYNNEI. This CDR3 has 15 amino acids. The CDR3 nucleotides read TGTGCCAGCAGCGCCCGAGCGGGACAATGGGAAAAACTGTTTTTT. Protein product: CASSARAGQWEKLFF.

V and J are TRBV6-5 and TRBJ2-1; 12 nucleotides agree with TRBD2. Germline CDR1 and CDR2: MNHEY and SVGAGI. This CDR3 is built from 16 residues. The ends lost 8 bases at V and 1 base at J; junction bases unmatched: 6. The CDR3 DNA reads as TGTGCCAGCGGTTGGACTAGCGGGATTTCCTACAATGAGCAGTTCTTC. Translation gives CASGWTSGISYNEQFF.

This chain links TRBV7-2 with TRBJ2-1; D is tentatively TRBD1 or TRBD2 (5 bases each). The V and J ends lost 6 bases and 8 bases respectively, with 17 bases between them. Germline CDR1 SGHTA, CDR2 FQGNSA. The CDR3 is 14 residues long. CDR3 coding DNA: TGTGCCAGCAGGGTTGGGACCCCTGTGCATGAGCAGTTCTTC. Its protein product is CASRVGTPVHEQFF.

The chain employs TRBV28 and TRBJ2-1, with D perhaps TRBD2 (6 bases). CDR1 and CDR2 (germline): MDHEN, SYDVKM. V lost 8 bases and J 5 bases, leaving 13 bases between the germline ends. This CDR3 region has 13 residues. The DNA for the CDR3 is TGTGCCAGCTGGGACTGGGGAAACAATGAGCAGTTCTTC. Its protein product is CASWDWGNNEQFF.

The V call is TRBV24-1, the J call TRBJ2-3; 13 nucleotides align to TRBD2. The junction had 6 bases not matched to a gene; V was cut back by 3 bases and J by 4 bases. Germline V CDR1 and CDR2: KGHDR, SFDVKD. CDR3 length: 17 amino acids. The CDR3, as DNA: TGTGCCACCAGTGATCCGACTAGCGGGAGGTTGTCAGATACGCAGTATTTT. This codes for CATSDPTSGRLSDTQYF.

The chain carries TRBV6-5 and TRBJ2-7, with 9 bases that match TRBD1. CDR1 MNHEY and CDR2 SVGAGI come from the germline V gene. V was pared by 2 bases and J by 4 bases, with 3 bases of the junction left unmatched. This CDR3 is 14 amino acids long. CDR3 residues: CASSYMGQGYEQYV. DNA for the CDR3: TGTGCCAGCAGTTACATGGGACAGGGTTACGAGCAGTACGTC.

This clonotype appeared a few times. The rearrangement uses TRBV29-1 and TRBJ2-3; unclear D gene. This CDR3 has 13 residues. CDR1 and CDR2 (germline): SQVTM, ANQGSEA. The ends were cut back, 4 bases at V and 2 bases at J, with 10 bases in the middle. CDR3 loop: CSVVQGPTDTQYF. CDR3 coding DNA: TGCAGCGTTGTTCAAGGCCCCACAGATACGCAGTATTTT.